Shown below are 30 T cell receptor beta chains from a single sample sequenced in a study of identical twins. TCRdb reprocessed the 5' RACE reads with MiXCR, giving one entry per CDR3 protein. The sample holds 420,000 or so distinct CDR3 sequences, around 20% seen once. The sample taken for sequencing was naive T cells sorted from blood. These receptors originate from a man aged 45-65 years in good health.

The rearrangement uses TRBV6-5 and TRBJ2-7; possibly TRBD2 for D (6 bases). This CDR3 contains 16 residues. Germline loops: CDR1 MNHEY, CDR2 SVGAGI. Trimming removed 2 bases at V and 0 bases at J, with 14 bases between. CDR3 in amino acids: CASSYAGTSPSYEQYF. Written as DNA, the CDR3 is TGTGCCAGCAGTTACGCTGGGACTTCCCCCTCCTACGAGCAGTACTTC.

The chain uses TRBV12-3 or TRBV12-4 and TRBJ1-6; D gene unclear. Trimming cost V 3 bases and J 0 bases, with 6 bases left between them. The CDR3 extends over 15 amino acids. The CDR3 bases are TGTGCCAGCAGTTTGGCGAGCTCCTATAATTCACCCCTCCACTTT. Protein: CASSLASSYNSPLHF.

This clonotype appeared many times. The chain employs TRBV28 and TRBJ2-7, with 9 bases that match TRBD1. Germline trimming cut 7 bases from V and 8 bases from J; bases unmatched to any gene: 18. This CDR3 region has 16 residues. Germline lookup yields CDR1 MDHEN and CDR2 SYDVKM. CDR3 amino acids: CASTTAGQGRERQQYF. The CDR3 bases are TGTGCCAGCACAACCGCGGGACAGGGTAGAGAGAGGCAGCAGTACTTC.

The rearrangement uses TRBV10-3 and TRBJ2-1; 10 bases line up with TRBD2. The CDR3 consists of 19 residues. In germline, CDR1 is ENHRY, CDR2 SYGVKD. V was pared by 6 bases and J by 3 bases, with 17 bases of the junction left unmatched. The CDR3 sequence: CAIRSGTSETQPNYNEQFF. The CDR3 nucleotides read TGTGCCATCAGATCCGGGACTAGCGAGACACAACCTAACTACAATGAGCAGTTCTTC.

This clonotype occurred many times. The CDR3 coding sequence is TGTGCCAGCAGCGCAGGCGGCTCTGGGGCCAACGTCCTGACTTTC. Translation: CASSAGGSGANVLTF. J is TRBJ2-6 and V is TRBV9; D gene unclear. The CDR3 length is 15 residues. Trimming removed 3 bases at V and 0 bases at J, with 7 bases between. In germline, CDR1 is SGDLS, CDR2 YYNGEE.

The V call is TRBV6-1, the J call TRBJ1-1; no clear D gene. V lost 7 bases and J 0 bases, leaving 15 bases between the germline ends. Germline V gives CDR1 MNHNS, CDR2 SASEGT. The CDR3 covers 15 residues. The chain's CDR3 is CASIPMGSMNTEAFF. CDR3 DNA sequence: TGTGCCAGCATCCCAATGGGGAGTATGAACACTGAAGCTTTCTTT.

This clonotype appeared many times. This chain links TRBV10-3 with TRBJ2-5, with 7 positions matching TRBD1. V lost 3 bases to trimming and J lost 1 base; unmatched junction nucleotides: 5. The germline V gene has CDR1 ENHRY and CDR2 SYGVKD. This CDR3 comprises 15 residues. The CDR3 protein is CAISDSTGIQETQYF. CDR3 DNA sequence: TGTGCCATCAGTGACTCGACAGGGATCCAAGAGACCCAGTACTTC.

This chain joins TRBV5-6 and TRBJ1-1; D is unresolved. The germline V and J ends were trimmed by 7 bases and 3 bases, with 16 bases remaining between them. The CDR3 is made up of 14 amino acids. The germline V gene encodes CDR1 SGHDT and CDR2 YYEEEE. Here the CDR3 reads CASELDRSDTEAFF. The DNA of the CDR3 is TGTGCCAGCGAGTTGGATCGTTCGGACACTGAAGCTTTCTTT.

The gene calls are TRBV11-2 and TRBJ2-3; TRBD1 is a possible D gene (5 bases). CDR1 and CDR2 from the germline V gene are SGHAT and FQNNGV. The CDR3 is 14 amino acids. The ends were cut back, 0 bases at V and 9 bases at J, with 13 bases in the middle. This CDR3 is CASSLEAGRPTQYF. CDR3 sequence (DNA): TGTGCCAGCAGCTTAGAGGCAGGGCGGCCCACGCAGTATTTT.

This clonotype was observed a handful of times. The chain is built from TRBV28 and TRBJ1-5, with D unclear. The germline gives CDR1 MDHEN, CDR2 SYDVKM. With 3 bases removed from V and 4 bases from J, the gap between germline ends came to 7 bases. CDR3 size: 13 residues. CDR3 in DNA: TGTGCCAGCAGTTTGACCCAGAATCAGCCCCAGCATTTT. It codes for CASSLTQNQPQHF.

V gene TRBV7-8 combines with J gene TRBJ1-2, with D possibly matching TRBD1 (5 bases). CDR3 length: 16 residues. Germline CDR1 SGHVS, CDR2 FQNEAQ. V was pared by 1 base and J by 7 bases, with 19 bases between. CDR3 sequence: CASSLGATEYGSGYTF. The CDR3 DNA reads TGTGCCAGCAGCTTAGGTGCGACAGAGTATGGGAGTGGCTACACCTTC.

The chain has TRBV10-3 and TRBJ1-4; a weak D match, TRBD1 (5 bases). The germline gives CDR1 ENHRY, CDR2 SYGVKD. The CDR3 covers 13 residues. V lost 10 bases, J lost 7 bases, and 16 bases lay in between. CDR3 amino acids: CATREGRGEKLFF. For the CDR3, the DNA is TGTGCCACCAGGGAGGGACGAGGTGAAAAACTGTTTTTT.

This chain uses TRBV6-5 with TRBJ2-1, with D perhaps TRBD1 (6 bases). The CDR3 totals 16 residues. Trimming cost V 0 bases and J 7 bases, with 16 bases left between them. In germline, CDR1 is MNHEY, CDR2 SVGAGI. CDR3 nucleotides: TGTGCCAGCAGTTACTCGGGCAGGGGCGCTGGGAATGAGCAGTTCTTC. Encoded protein: CASSYSGRGAGNEQFF.

The V call is TRBV20-1, the J call TRBJ2-5; D ambiguous. CDR1 and CDR2 (germline): DFQATT, SNEGSKA (reference sequence). V was cut by 4 bases and J by 2 bases, with 11 bases left in between. The CDR3 totals 13 residues. CDR3 DNA sequence: TGCAGTGCTATCCGTCGGACGCAAGAGACCCAGTACTTC. Translated: CSAIRRTQETQYF.

The CDR3 region is CASSEPGRDNEQFF. Here the CDR3 DNA reads TGTGCCAGCAGTGAACCCGGGAGGGACAATGAGCAGTTCTTC. This sequence joins TRBV6-1 and TRBJ2-1; 8 positions agree with TRBD2. Germline V gives CDR1 MNHNS, CDR2 SASEGT. The CDR3 spans 14 residues. V gave up 2 bases and J gave up 5 bases; unmatched junction bases: 2.

This clonotype was counted many times. J is TRBJ2-1 and V is TRBV5-6; D is unresolved. The V gene lost 2 bases and the J gene lost 6 bases, with 12 bases spanning the gap. The CDR3 sequence is 14 residues long. Germline assignment: CDR1 SGHDT and CDR2 YYEEEE. In DNA form, the CDR3 reads TGTGCCAGCAGCTTCGGCCGCCCAGGCAATGAGCAGTTCTTC. The encoded protein is CASSFGRPGNEQFF.

This clonotype was observed many times. The rearrangement links TRBV6-1 to TRBJ2-1; 7 bases line up with TRBD2. Germline loops: CDR1 MNHNS, CDR2 SASEGT. This CDR3 has 16 amino acids. V was clipped by 5 bases and J by 0 bases; unmatched bases: 7. In DNA form, the CDR3 reads TGTGCCAGCAGTCCCTTTGGGGGGGGCTCCTACAATGAGCAGTTCTTC. It specifies CASSPFGGGSYNEQFF.

V is TRBV6-2 or TRBV6-3 and J is TRBJ2-1; D is ambiguous. Per germline, CDR1 MNHEY and CDR2 SVGEGT. CDR3 length: 14 residues. V was pared by 4 bases and J by 12 bases, with 19 bases between. DNA for the CDR3: TGTGCCAGCAGTTCTTCCTCGACTCCTTTCGGGCAGTTCTTC. Protein product: CASSSSSTPFGQFF.

V is TRBV7-9 and J is TRBJ2-7, with 7 bases identical to TRBD1. Losses at the gene ends were 0 bases for V and 2 bases for J; bases not matched to a gene: 4. Germline V gene sequence: CDR1 SEHNR, CDR2 FQNEAQ (reference sequence). There are 15 residues in the CDR3. CDR3 sequence: CASSLAGTVTYEQYF. In nucleotides, the CDR3 is TGTGCCAGCAGCTTAGCGGGGACAGTTACCTACGAGCAGTACTTC.

This clonotype was observed at least ten times. The chain uses TRBV29-1 and TRBJ1-2, with 8 bases matching TRBD1. CDR1 and CDR2 from the germline V gene are SQVTM and ANQGSEA. The CDR3 is 16 amino acids. V gave up 0 bases and J gave up 4 bases; unmatched junction bases: 10. The CDR3 nucleotides read TGCAGCGTTGAAGACATTTGGGACAGGAATTCCTATGGCTACACCTTC. Amino acid sequence: CSVEDIWDRNSYGYTF.

Judged by abundance, this clonotype is medium-sized. V is TRBV12-3 or TRBV12-4 and J is TRBJ2-3; 8 bases agree with TRBD2. The V gene end was trimmed by 4 bases and the J gene end by 3 bases; junction bases not matched to a gene: 6. This CDR3 contains 15 residues. CDR3 coding DNA: TGTGCCAGCAGTTCACGGCGGGAGGTAACAGATACGCAGTATTTT. Translation gives CASSSRREVTDTQYF.

The V call is TRBV7-2, the J call TRBJ2-7; 7 bases map to TRBD2. After removal of 5 bases from V and 9 bases from J, the junction contained 13 bases not matched to a gene. The germline CDR1 and CDR2 sequences are SGHTA and FQGNSA. CDR3 length equals 14 residues. In DNA, the CDR3 is TGTGCCAGCAGCCCCGGACTAGAGTTGTCTGGGCAGTACTTC. Its translation: CASSPGLELSGQYF. Full variable domain (rest looked up from reference TRBV7-2 and TRBJ2-7): GAGVSQSPSNKVTEKGKDVELRCDPISGHTALYWYRQSLGQGLEFLIYFQGNSAPDKSGLPSDRFSAERTGGSVSTLTIQRTQQEDSAVYLCASSPGLELSGQYFGPGTRLTVT.

This clonotype was counted between two and nine times. The chain is built from TRBV6-1 and TRBJ2-6; D may correspond to TRBD1 or TRBD2 (5 bases each). Trimming shortened V by 6 bases and J by 0 bases, and 15 bases separated the two germline ends. The germline gives CDR1 MNHNS, CDR2 SASEGT. The CDR3 loop spans 17 amino acids. The CDR3 sequence: CASRRGRARSGANVLTF. In nucleotides, the CDR3 is TGTGCCAGCAGAAGGGGACGAGCTCGCTCTGGGGCCAACGTCCTGACTTTC.

This clonotype was detected ten times or more. The genes are TRBV6-5 and TRBJ1-1; no firm D call. Looked up from germline, CDR1 is MNHEY and CDR2 is SVGAGI. This CDR3 has 15 residues. V was pared by 0 bases and J by 6 bases, with 14 bases between. For the CDR3, the DNA is TGTGCCAGCAGTTACTCGAGATTTGAGGGAGCTGAAGCTTTCTTT. Residues: CASSYSRFEGAEAFF.

This clonotype was detected once. The rearrangement joins TRBV6-1 to TRBJ2-3; the D gene could be TRBD1 or TRBD2 (5 bases each). This CDR3 is built from 15 residues. V was trimmed by 6 bases and J by 6 bases, leaving 19 bases between them. The V gene's germline CDR1 is MNHNS and CDR2 SASEGT. The CDR3 nucleotides are TGTGCCAGCAGGCTGATTACGGTCGGGGCTGATACGCAGTATTTT. Residues: CASRLITVGADTQYF.

V usage is TRBV4-3 and J usage is TRBJ2-7; D is unresolved. Trimming took off 0 bases at V and 5 bases at J, with 8 bases between the two ends. Germline CDR1 LGHNA, CDR2 YSLEER. The length of the CDR3 is 13 residues. The CDR3 DNA is TGCGCCAGCAGCCAAGATCGGAGAGACGAGCAGTACTTC. Its translation is CASSQDRRDEQYF.

V gene TRBV5-1 combines with J gene TRBJ1-2; 7 bases fit TRBD1. Germline-derived CDR1 and CDR2 are SGHRS and YFSETQ. The CDR3 is 14 amino acids. The trim removed 3 bases at V and 5 bases at J, leaving 7 bases unmatched. CDR3 nucleotides: TGCGCCAGCAGCTCTGAGGGACAGAAGTATGGCTACACCTTC. Protein sequence: CASSSEGQKYGYTF.

There are many counts of this clonotype. V gene TRBV20-1 combines with J gene TRBJ2-7, with no clear D. V was cut by 1 base and J by 2 bases, with 3 bases left in between. CDR3 length equals 11 residues. Germline CDR1 reads DFQATT; CDR2 reads SNEGSKA (reference sequence). The CDR3 nucleotides are TGCAGTGCTAGAGGAACCTACGAGCAGTACTTC. This translates into CSARGTYEQYF.

Ten or more counts support this clonotype. The chain recombines TRBV27 with TRBJ2-2; 9 bases align to TRBD1. The CDR3 totals 16 residues. Germline V gene sequence: CDR1 MNHEY, CDR2 SMNVEV (reference sequence). The V gene end was trimmed by 5 bases and the J gene end by 1 base; junction bases not matched to a gene: 5. The CDR3 is CASSVQGAQNTGELFF. CDR3 coding DNA: TGTGCCAGCAGTGTACAGGGGGCCCAGAACACCGGGGAGCTGTTTTTT.

This sequence joins TRBV20-1 and TRBJ2-7, with D unresolved. Trimming removed 3 bases at V and 9 bases at J, with 12 bases between. This CDR3 spans 11 amino acids. Germline V gene sequence: CDR1 DFQATT, CDR2 SNEGSKA (reference sequence). DNA of the CDR3: TGCAGTGCTAGCCCTACGTTGGGGCAGTACTTC. Translation gives CSASPTLGQYF.